These T cell receptor beta chains were read from a single sample in a study of T cell responses to AZD1222 COVID-19 vaccine. This table comes from immunoSEQ multiplex PCR, and its TCRdb copy is limited to in-frame clones, with some not included. The repertoire includes 100,000 or so clones, roughly 84% of them detected once, and around 15% sits in the top ten. The source material was peripheral blood, sampled on day 0 of AZD1222 vaccination. These receptors originate from an adult in good health. CDR3s include the opening cysteine and the closing phenylalanine or tryptophan. Fields, in order: J gene, D gene, clone size, V gene, CDR3 protein, CDR3 DNA. D genes are given only for firm matches. Clone sizes are given selectively: once, few, many, or a class where the clone is expanded.

j_gene: TRBJ2-5
d_gene: NA
abundance: once
v_gene: TRBV20-1
CDR3aa: CSATPGTQYF
CDR3nt: TGCAGTGCCACCCCAGGGACCCAGTACTTC

j_gene: TRBJ2-7
d_gene: NA
abundance: NA
v_gene: TRBV2
CDR3aa: CASRDFYEQYF
CDR3nt: TGTGCCAGCAGGGACTTCTACGAGCAGTACTTC

j_gene: TRBJ1-6
d_gene: NA
abundance: NA
v_gene: TRBV7-9
CDR3aa: CASSLEGGAGNSPLHF
CDR3nt: TGTGCCAGCAGCTTAGAGGGGGGCGCAGGGAATTCACCCCTCCACTTT

j_gene: TRBJ2-1
d_gene: TRBD2
abundance: NA
v_gene: TRBV6-2/TRBV6-3
CDR3aa: CASSYSGTSLRNEQFF
CDR3nt: TGTGCCAGCAGTTACTCCGGGACTAGTTTACGGAATGAGCAGTTCTTC

j_gene: TRBJ2-1
d_gene: TRBD1
abundance: NA
v_gene: TRBV11-1
CDR3aa: CASSPTTGGAHEQFF
CDR3nt: TGTGCCAGCAGCCCAACGACAGGGGGGGCACATGAGCAGTTCTTC

j_gene: TRBJ2-7
d_gene: NA
abundance: once
v_gene: TRBV11-2
CDR3aa: CASSLARVFYYEQYF
CDR3nt: TGTGCCAGCAGCTTAGCAAGGGTCTTCTACTACGAGCAGTACTTC

j_gene: TRBJ2-7
d_gene: NA
abundance: NA
v_gene: TRBV28
CDR3aa: CASRGKLAPTGSYEQYF
CDR3nt: TGTGCCAGCAGGGGAAAATTAGCGCCCACTGGTTCCTACGAGCAGTACTTC

j_gene: TRBJ2-3
d_gene: TRBD1
abundance: NA
v_gene: TRBV7-2
CDR3aa: CASSFTGGGTDTQYF
CDR3nt: TGTGCCAGCAGCTTCACAGGGGGTGGAACAGATACGCAGTATTTT

j_gene: TRBJ1-5
d_gene: NA
abundance: once
v_gene: TRBV28
CDR3aa: CASKTRAVANQPQHF
CDR3nt: TGTGCCAGCAAAACCCGGGCCGTAGCAAATCAGCCCCAGCATTTT

j_gene: TRBJ1-5
d_gene: NA
abundance: NA
v_gene: TRBV28
CDR3aa: CATAREDISQHF
CDR3nt: TGTGCCACCGCCAGAGAGGACATATCCCAGCATTTT

j_gene: TRBJ1-6
d_gene: NA
abundance: NA
v_gene: TRBV7-2
CDR3aa: CASSLYQGPESPLHF
CDR3nt: TGTGCCAGCAGCTTATATCAGGGGCCAGAGTCACCCCTCCACTTT

j_gene: TRBJ2-7
d_gene: NA
abundance: NA
v_gene: TRBV25-1
CDR3aa: CASSEYQGVYEQYF
CDR3nt: TGTGCCAGCAGTGAATACCAGGGCGTCTACGAGCAGTACTTC

j_gene: TRBJ1-1
d_gene: NA
abundance: NA
v_gene: TRBV3-1/TRBV3-2
CDR3aa: CASSSTVNTEAFF
CDR3nt: TGTGCCAGCAGCTCGACAGTGAACACTGAAGCTTTCTTT

j_gene: TRBJ1-1
d_gene: NA
abundance: once
v_gene: TRBV29-1
CDR3aa: CSAIQHSGNTEAFF
CDR3nt: TGCAGCGCCATACAACATTCGGGGAACACTGAAGCTTTCTTT

j_gene: TRBJ2-1
d_gene: TRBD1
abundance: NA
v_gene: TRBV2
CDR3aa: CASRGTGPINEQFF
CDR3nt: TGTGCCAGCAGAGGGACAGGTCCAATCAATGAGCAGTTCTTC

j_gene: TRBJ1-1
d_gene: TRBD1
abundance: NA
v_gene: TRBV7-2
CDR3aa: CASSFGTGGFGEAFF
CDR3nt: TGTGCCAGCAGCTTTGGGACAGGGGGGTTCGGAGAAGCTTTCTTT

j_gene: TRBJ1-2
d_gene: NA
abundance: once
v_gene: TRBV28
CDR3aa: CASSRGTANYGYTF
CDR3nt: TGTGCCAGCAGTCGAGGGACCGCGAACTATGGCTACACCTTC

j_gene: TRBJ1-6
d_gene: NA
abundance: NA
v_gene: TRBV7-8
CDR3aa: CASSFTGSRSPLHF
CDR3nt: TGTGCCAGCAGCTTTACAGGGTCGCGGTCACCCCTCCACTTT

j_gene: TRBJ2-3
d_gene: NA
abundance: NA
v_gene: TRBV12-3/TRBV12-4
CDR3aa: CASSSRDTQYF
CDR3nt: TGTGCCAGCAGCTCCAGGGATACGCAGTATTTT

j_gene: TRBJ2-5
d_gene: NA
abundance: once
v_gene: TRBV29-1
CDR3aa: CSVNRGPGETQYF
CDR3nt: TGCAGCGTTAACCGGGGGCCAGGGGAGACCCAGTACTTC

j_gene: TRBJ1-2
d_gene: TRBD1
abundance: NA
v_gene: TRBV10-3
CDR3aa: CAIRSAGTELYGYTF
CDR3nt: TGTGCCATCAGGAGCGCCGGGACAGAACTCTATGGCTACACCTTC

j_gene: TRBJ1-6
d_gene: NA
abundance: NA
v_gene: TRBV28
CDR3aa: CASLGSSYNSPLHF
CDR3nt: TGTGCCAGCTTGGGTAGCTCCTATAATTCACCCCTCCACTTT

j_gene: TRBJ1-2
d_gene: NA
abundance: NA
v_gene: TRBV4-2
CDR3aa: CASSQVLVYYGYTF
CDR3nt: TGTGCCAGCAGCCAAGTGCTGGTTTACTATGGCTACACCTTC

j_gene: TRBJ2-2
d_gene: TRBD2
abundance: medium-sized
v_gene: TRBV6-5
CDR3aa: CASSRTSGNTGELFF
CDR3nt: TGTGCCAGCAGTCGGACTAGCGGGAACACCGGGGAGCTGTTTTTT

j_gene: TRBJ1-1
d_gene: NA
abundance: few
v_gene: TRBV20-1
CDR3aa: CSASSDSLGKTAEAFF
CDR3nt: TGCAGTGCTAGTTCGGACAGCCTTGGAAAAACGGCTGAAGCTTTCTTT

j_gene: TRBJ1-3
d_gene: TRBD1
abundance: NA
v_gene: TRBV7-8
CDR3aa: CASSSEGTAGNTIYF
CDR3nt: TGTGCCAGCAGCAGTGAGGGGACAGCTGGAAACACCATATATTTT

j_gene: TRBJ1-5
d_gene: NA
abundance: NA
v_gene: TRBV18
CDR3aa: CASSQETSIVNQPQHF
CDR3nt: TGTGCCAGCTCACAAGAAACCTCAATCGTCAATCAGCCCCAGCATTTT

j_gene: TRBJ1-2
d_gene: NA
abundance: once
v_gene: TRBV7-9
CDR3aa: CASSVDSFYGYTF
CDR3nt: TGTGCCAGCAGCGTGGACAGCTTCTATGGCTACACCTTC

j_gene: TRBJ1-6
d_gene: NA
abundance: NA
v_gene: TRBV15
CDR3aa: CATSSDPRGNSPLHF
CDR3nt: TGTGCCACCAGCAGTGACCCAAGGGGTAATTCACCCCTCCACTTT

j_gene: TRBJ2-5
d_gene: TRBD2
abundance: NA
v_gene: TRBV10-3
CDR3aa: CAISVSGGQQETQYF
CDR3nt: TGTGCCATCAGTGTAAGCGGGGGCCAACAAGAGACCCAGTACTTC

j_gene: TRBJ2-7
d_gene: NA
abundance: NA
v_gene: TRBV29-1
CDR3aa: CSVDSGDRYF
CDR3nt: TGCAGCGTTGATTCGGGAGATCGGTACTTC

j_gene: TRBJ2-2
d_gene: NA
abundance: NA
v_gene: TRBV2
CDR3aa: CASTLGAGDTGELFF
CDR3nt: TGTGCCAGCACCCTGGGCGCAGGGGACACCGGGGAGCTGTTTTTT

j_gene: TRBJ2-4
d_gene: NA
abundance: NA
v_gene: TRBV18
CDR3aa: CASSPRQSDIQYF
CDR3nt: TGTGCCAGCTCACCACGACAGAGTGACATTCAGTACTTC

j_gene: TRBJ2-5
d_gene: NA
abundance: NA
v_gene: TRBV7-2
CDR3aa: CASSPSIGTQYF
CDR3nt: TGTGCCAGCAGCCCCTCAATAGGGACCCAGTACTTC

j_gene: TRBJ1-4
d_gene: TRBD1
abundance: NA
v_gene: TRBV13
CDR3aa: CASSSYRGQDEKLFF
CDR3nt: TGTGCCAGCAGCTCCTACAGGGGGCAGGATGAAAAACTGTTTTTT

j_gene: TRBJ2-7
d_gene: TRBD2
abundance: few
v_gene: TRBV11-3
CDR3aa: CASSFPSSSGSYEQYF
CDR3nt: TGTGCCAGCAGCTTCCCGTCGAGTAGCGGGAGTTACGAGCAGTACTTC

j_gene: TRBJ2-3
d_gene: NA
abundance: NA
v_gene: TRBV12-3/TRBV12-4
CDR3aa: CASSGAGDTQYF
CDR3nt: TGTGCCAGCAGCGGGGCCGGAGATACGCAGTATTTT

j_gene: TRBJ1-3
d_gene: TRBD1
abundance: NA
v_gene: TRBV7-6
CDR3aa: CASSLGTGRSGNTIYF
CDR3nt: TGTGCCAGCAGCTTAGGGACAGGGAGATCAGGAAACACCATATATTTT

j_gene: TRBJ2-7
d_gene: NA
abundance: NA
v_gene: TRBV6-5
CDR3aa: CASTRDQGPYEQYF
CDR3nt: TGTGCCAGCACTCGGGACCAGGGCCCCTACGAGCAGTACTTC

j_gene: TRBJ2-2
d_gene: TRBD2
abundance: NA
v_gene: TRBV7-8
CDR3aa: CASSAGVAGGLTGELFF
CDR3nt: TGTGCCAGCAGCGCAGGGGTAGCGGGAGGGCTCACCGGGGAGCTGTTTTTT

j_gene: TRBJ1-2
d_gene: TRBD1
abundance: NA
v_gene: TRBV7-9
CDR3aa: CASSSTGGDLYGYTF
CDR3nt: TGTGCCAGCAGTTCGACAGGGGGAGATCTCTATGGCTACACCTTC

j_gene: TRBJ1-2
d_gene: NA
abundance: NA
v_gene: TRBV24-1
CDR3aa: CATSDSGHVNYGYTF
CDR3nt: TGTGCCACCAGTGATTCCGGACATGTCAACTATGGCTACACCTTC

j_gene: TRBJ1-5
d_gene: NA
abundance: NA
v_gene: TRBV19
CDR3aa: CASSISGQGGQPQHF
CDR3nt: TGTGCCAGTAGTATAAGCGGTCAGGGAGGCCAGCCCCAGCATTTT